This T cell receptor beta chain is from a study of blood T cells in healthy people across ages. Germline V CDR1 and CDR2: MNHNY, SVGAGI (reference sequence). CDR3 size: 15 residues. Alongside a J-beta primer mix, a sample-barcoded 5' primer served in a second PCR lasting roughly 6 to 11 cycles. TCRdb re-called the 5' RACE reads through MiXCR, storing one row per CDR3 protein. The sample gives about 800,000 distinct CDR3 sequences, 25% of which show up once; 3% to 4% is in the top ten. This sample also belongs to another study, concerning T cells of mothers and their children.

This sequence joins TRBV6-6 and TRBJ2-5, with 7 nucleotides matching TRBD1. The DNA end lines up better with TRBJ2-7; the J call may be wrong. The receptor comes from a boy aged 5-17 years in good health. The sequenced sample was blood. This chain's CDR3 is CASSYLGTATYEQYF. As DNA, the CDR3 is TGTGCCAGCAGTTACTTAGGGACAGCCACCTACGAGCAGTACTTC.